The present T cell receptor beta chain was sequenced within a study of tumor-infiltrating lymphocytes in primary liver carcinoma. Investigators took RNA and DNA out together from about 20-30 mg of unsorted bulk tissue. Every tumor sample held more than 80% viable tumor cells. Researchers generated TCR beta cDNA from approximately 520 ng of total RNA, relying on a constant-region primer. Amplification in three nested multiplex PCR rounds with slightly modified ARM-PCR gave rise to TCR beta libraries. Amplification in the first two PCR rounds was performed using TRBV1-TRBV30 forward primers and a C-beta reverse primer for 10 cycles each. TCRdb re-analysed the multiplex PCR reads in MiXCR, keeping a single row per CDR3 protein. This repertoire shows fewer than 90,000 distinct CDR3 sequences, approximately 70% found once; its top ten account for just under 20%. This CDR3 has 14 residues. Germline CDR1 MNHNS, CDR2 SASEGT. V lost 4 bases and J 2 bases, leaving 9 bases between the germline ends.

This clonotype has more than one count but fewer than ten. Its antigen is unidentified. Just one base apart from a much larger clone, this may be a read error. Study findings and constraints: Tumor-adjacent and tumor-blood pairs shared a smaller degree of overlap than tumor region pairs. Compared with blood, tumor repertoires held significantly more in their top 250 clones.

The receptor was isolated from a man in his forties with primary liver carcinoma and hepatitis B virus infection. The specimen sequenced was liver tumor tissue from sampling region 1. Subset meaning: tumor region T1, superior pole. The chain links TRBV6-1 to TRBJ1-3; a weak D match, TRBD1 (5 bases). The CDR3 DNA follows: TGTGCCAGCAGTGGACGGGGACCTGGAAACACCATATATTTT. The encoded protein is CASSGRGPGNTIYF.